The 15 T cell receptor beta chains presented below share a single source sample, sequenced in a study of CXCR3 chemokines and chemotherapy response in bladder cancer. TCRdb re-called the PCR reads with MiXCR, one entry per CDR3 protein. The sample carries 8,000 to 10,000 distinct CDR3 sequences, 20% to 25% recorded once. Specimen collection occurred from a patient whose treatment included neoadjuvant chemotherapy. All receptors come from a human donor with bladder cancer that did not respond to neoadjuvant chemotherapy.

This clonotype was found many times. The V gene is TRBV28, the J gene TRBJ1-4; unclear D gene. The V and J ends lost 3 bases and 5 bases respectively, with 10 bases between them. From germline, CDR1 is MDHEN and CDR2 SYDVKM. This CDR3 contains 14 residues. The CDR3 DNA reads TGTGCCAGCAGTTTCCAACAGCTGAATGAAAAACTGTTTTTT. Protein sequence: CASSFQQLNEKLFF.

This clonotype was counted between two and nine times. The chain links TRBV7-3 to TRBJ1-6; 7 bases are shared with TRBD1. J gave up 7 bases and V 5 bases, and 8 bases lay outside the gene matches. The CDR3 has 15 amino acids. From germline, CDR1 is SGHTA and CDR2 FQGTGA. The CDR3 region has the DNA TGTGCCAGCAGCCCCGCCGGGACAGAGAATTCACCCCTCCACTTT. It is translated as CASSPAGTENSPLHF.

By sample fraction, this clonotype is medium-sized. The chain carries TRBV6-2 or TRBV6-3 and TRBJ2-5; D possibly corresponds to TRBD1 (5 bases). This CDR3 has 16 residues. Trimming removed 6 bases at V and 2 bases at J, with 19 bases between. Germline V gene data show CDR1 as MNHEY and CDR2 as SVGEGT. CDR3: CASRPRLGRAQETQYF. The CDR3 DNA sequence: TGTGCCAGCAGACCCCGGTTGGGCAGGGCTCAAGAGACCCAGTACTTC.

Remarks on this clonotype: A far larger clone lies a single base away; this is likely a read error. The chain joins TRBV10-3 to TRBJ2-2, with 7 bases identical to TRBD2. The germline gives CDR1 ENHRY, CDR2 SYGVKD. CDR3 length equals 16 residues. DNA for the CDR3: TGTGCCAGCAGTTACTTAAGGGACGTTCAGGGCGGGGGGCTGTTTTTT. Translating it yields CASSYLRDVQGGGLFF.

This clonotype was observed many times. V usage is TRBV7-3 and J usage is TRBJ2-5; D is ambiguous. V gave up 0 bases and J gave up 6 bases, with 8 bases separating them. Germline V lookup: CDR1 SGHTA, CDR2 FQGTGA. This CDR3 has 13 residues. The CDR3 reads CASSLTFKQTQYF. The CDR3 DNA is TGTGCCAGCAGCTTAACATTCAAACAGACCCAGTACTTC.

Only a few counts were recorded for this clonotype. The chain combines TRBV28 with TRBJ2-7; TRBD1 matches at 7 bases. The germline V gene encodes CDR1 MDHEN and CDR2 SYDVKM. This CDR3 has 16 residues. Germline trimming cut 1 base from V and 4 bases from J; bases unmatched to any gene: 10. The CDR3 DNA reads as TGTGCCAGCAGTTTATCCAGGACAGGAGCTCAGTACGAGCAGTACTTC. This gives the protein CASSLSRTGAQYEQYF.

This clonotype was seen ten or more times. The CDR3 loop reads CASSQLSPGNTIYF. The CDR3 coding sequence is TGTGCCAGCAGCCAACTATCACCTGGAAACACCATATATTTT. The rearrangement joins TRBV14 to TRBJ1-3, with unresolved D. The germline V gene encodes CDR1 SGHDN and CDR2 FVKESK. The CDR3 loop spans 14 amino acids. V was shortened by 2 bases and J by 2 bases, with 7 bases between the two germline ends.

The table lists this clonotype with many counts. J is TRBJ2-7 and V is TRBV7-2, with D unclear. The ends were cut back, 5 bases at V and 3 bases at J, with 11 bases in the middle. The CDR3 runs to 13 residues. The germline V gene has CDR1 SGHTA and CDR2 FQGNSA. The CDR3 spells CASSLRTDYEQYF. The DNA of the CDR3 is TGTGCCAGCAGCCTCAGAACGGACTACGAGCAGTACTTC. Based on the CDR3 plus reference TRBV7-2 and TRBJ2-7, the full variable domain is GAGVSQSPSNKVTEKGKDVELRCDPISGHTALYWYRQSLGQGLEFLIYFQGNSAPDKSGLPSDRFSAERTGGSVSTLTIQRTQQEDSAVYLCASSLRTDYEQYFGPGTRLTVT.

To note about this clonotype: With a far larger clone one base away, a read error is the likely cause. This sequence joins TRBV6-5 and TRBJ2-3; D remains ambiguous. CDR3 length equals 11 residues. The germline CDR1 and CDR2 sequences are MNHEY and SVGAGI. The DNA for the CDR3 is TGTGACATCAGCAACACAGATACGCAGTATTTT. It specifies CDISNTDTQYF.

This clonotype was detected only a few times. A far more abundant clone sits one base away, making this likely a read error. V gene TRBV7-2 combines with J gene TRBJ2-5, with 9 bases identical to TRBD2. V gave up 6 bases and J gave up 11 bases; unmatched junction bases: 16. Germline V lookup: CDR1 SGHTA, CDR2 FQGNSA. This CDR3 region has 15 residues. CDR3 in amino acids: CASSRSGGDYNEQYF. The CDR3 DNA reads TGTGCCAGCAGTCGTAGCGGGGGCGATTACAATGAGCAGTACTTC.

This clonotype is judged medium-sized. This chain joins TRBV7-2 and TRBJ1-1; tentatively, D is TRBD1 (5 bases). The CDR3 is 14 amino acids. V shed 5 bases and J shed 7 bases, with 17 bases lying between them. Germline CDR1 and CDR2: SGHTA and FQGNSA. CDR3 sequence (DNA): TGTGCCAGCAGCCGCCCGGGGGGGGTCTTTGAAGCTTTCTTT. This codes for CASSRPGGVFEAFF.

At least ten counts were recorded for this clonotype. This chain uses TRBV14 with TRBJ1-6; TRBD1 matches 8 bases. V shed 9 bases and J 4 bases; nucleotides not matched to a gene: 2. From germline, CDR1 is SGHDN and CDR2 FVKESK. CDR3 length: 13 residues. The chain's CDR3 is CASQGAYNSPLHF. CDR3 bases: TGTGCCAGTCAGGGGGCGTATAATTCACCCCTCCACTTT.

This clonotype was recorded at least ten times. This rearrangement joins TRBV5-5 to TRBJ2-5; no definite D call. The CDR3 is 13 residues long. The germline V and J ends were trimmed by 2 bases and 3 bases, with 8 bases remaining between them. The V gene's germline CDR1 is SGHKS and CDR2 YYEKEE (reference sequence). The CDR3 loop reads CASSLAWEETQYF. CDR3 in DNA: TGTGCCAGCAGCTTAGCATGGGAAGAGACCCAGTACTTC.

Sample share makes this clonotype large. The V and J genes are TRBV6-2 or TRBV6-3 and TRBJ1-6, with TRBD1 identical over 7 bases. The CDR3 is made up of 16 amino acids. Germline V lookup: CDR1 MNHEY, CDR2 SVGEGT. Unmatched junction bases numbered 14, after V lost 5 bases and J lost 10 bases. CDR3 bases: TGTGCCAGCAGTCCATCGTCGACAGGGAGGTTCTCACCCCTCCACTTT. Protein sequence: CASSPSSTGRFSPLHF.

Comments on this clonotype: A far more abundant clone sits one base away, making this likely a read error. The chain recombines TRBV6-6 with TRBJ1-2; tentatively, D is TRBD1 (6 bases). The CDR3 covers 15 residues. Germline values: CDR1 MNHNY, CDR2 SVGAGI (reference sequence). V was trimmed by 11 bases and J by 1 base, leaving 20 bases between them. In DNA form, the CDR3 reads TGTGCCGGCACCACCGGGACAACCCTTAACTATGGCTACACCTTC. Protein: CAGTTGTTLNYGYTF.